The table lists the clone carrying this T cell receptor beta chain with many counts. The antigen is unknown. This sample is part of a study of CD8 T cells in ankylosing spondylitis. Preparation of TCR beta libraries was done by quantitative 5'-RACE with molecular barcodes. TCRdb passed the 5' RACE reads through MiXCR, listing each CDR3 protein once. Of roughly 230,000 distinct CDR3 sequences listed, 10% are singletons. The V gene's germline CDR1 is DFQATT and CDR2 SNEGSKA (reference sequence). V lost 5 bases to trimming and J lost 6 bases; unmatched junction nucleotides: 12. The CDR3 loop spans 15 amino acids. Study-wide findings and caveats: In ankylosing spondylitis patients, matched synovial fluid reportedly showed significant enrichment of disease-linked clones.

Source material: blood, either unsorted or a sorted T cell fraction (not recorded which). The TCR sequence derives from a male donor with ankylosing spondylitis or in good health (not recorded which). V and J are TRBV20-1 and TRBJ2-5, with 10 bases identical to TRBD2. The CDR3 region has the DNA TGCAGTGCTCCTACCCTTATAGCGGGGGGACAGACCCAGTACTTC. Translating gives CSAPTLIAGGQTQYF.